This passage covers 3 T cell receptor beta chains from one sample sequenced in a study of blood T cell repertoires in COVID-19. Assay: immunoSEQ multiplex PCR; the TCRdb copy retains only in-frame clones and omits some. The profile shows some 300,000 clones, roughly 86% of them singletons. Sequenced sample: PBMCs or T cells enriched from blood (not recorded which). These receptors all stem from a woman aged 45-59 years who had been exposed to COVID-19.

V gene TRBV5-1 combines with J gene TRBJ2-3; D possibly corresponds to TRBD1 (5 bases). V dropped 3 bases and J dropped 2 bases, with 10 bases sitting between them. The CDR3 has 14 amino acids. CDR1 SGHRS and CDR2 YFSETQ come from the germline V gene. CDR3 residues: CASSSDRLTDTQYF. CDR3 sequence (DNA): TGCGCCAGCAGCTCTGACAGACTCACAGATACGCAGTATTTT. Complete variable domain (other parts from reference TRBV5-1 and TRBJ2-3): KAGVTQTPRYLIKTRGQQVTLSCSPISGHRSVSWYQQTPGQGLQFLFEYFSETQRNKGNFPGRFSGRQFSNSRSEMNVSTLELGDSALYLCASSSDRLTDTQYFGPGTRLTVL.

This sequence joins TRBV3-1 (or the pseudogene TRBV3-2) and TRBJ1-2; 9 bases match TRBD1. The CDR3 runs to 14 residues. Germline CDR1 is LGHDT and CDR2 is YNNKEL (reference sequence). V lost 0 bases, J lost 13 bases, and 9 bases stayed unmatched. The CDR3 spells CASSQDGQGIGRTF. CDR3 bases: TGTGCCAGCAGCCAAGACGGACAGGGGATAGGTCGCACCTTC.

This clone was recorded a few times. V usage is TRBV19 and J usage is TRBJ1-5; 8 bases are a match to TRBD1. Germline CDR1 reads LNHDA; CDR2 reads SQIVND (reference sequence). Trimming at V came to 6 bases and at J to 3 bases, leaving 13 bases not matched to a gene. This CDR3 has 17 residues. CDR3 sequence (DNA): TGTGCCAGTAGAAAACGCGGGACAGGCGACGTCAATCAGCCCCAGCATTTT. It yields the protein CASRKRGTGDVNQPQHF.